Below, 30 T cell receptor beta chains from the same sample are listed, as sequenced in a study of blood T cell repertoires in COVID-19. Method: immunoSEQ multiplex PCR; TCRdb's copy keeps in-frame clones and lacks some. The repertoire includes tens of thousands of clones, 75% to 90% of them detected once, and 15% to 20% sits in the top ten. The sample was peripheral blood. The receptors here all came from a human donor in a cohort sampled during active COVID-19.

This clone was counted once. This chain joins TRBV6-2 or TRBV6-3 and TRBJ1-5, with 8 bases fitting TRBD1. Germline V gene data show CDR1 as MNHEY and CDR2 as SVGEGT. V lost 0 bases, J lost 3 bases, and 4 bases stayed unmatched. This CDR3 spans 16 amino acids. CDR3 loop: CASSYSTGVNNQPQHF. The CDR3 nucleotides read TGTGCCAGCAGTTACTCGACAGGGGTGAACAATCAGCCCCAGCATTTT.

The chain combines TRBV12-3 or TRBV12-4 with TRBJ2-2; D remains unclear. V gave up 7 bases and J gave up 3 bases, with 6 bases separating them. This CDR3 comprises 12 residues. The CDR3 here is CASTYYTGELFF. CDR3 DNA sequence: TGTGCCAGCACCTATTACACCGGGGAGCTGTTTTTT.

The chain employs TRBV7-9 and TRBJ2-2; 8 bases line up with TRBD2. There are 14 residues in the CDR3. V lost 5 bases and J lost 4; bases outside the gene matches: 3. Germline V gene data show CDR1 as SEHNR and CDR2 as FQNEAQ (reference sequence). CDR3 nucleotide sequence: TGTGCCAGCAGCCGCACTAGCGGCACCGGGGAGCTGTTTTTT. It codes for CASSRTSGTGELFF.

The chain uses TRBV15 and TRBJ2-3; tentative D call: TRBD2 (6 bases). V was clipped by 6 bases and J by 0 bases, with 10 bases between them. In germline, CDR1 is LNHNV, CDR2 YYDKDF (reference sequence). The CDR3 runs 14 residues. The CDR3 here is CATRPGGSTDTQYF. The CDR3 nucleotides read TGTGCCACCAGGCCCGGGGGTAGCACAGATACGCAGTATTTT.

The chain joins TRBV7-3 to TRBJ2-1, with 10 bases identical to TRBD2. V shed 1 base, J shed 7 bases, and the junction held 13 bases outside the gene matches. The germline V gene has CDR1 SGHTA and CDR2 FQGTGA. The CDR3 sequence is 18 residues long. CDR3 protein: CASSLIVASGGDLNEQFF. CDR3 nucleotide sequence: TGTGCCAGCAGCTTAATAGTGGCTAGCGGGGGAGACCTGAATGAGCAGTTCTTC.

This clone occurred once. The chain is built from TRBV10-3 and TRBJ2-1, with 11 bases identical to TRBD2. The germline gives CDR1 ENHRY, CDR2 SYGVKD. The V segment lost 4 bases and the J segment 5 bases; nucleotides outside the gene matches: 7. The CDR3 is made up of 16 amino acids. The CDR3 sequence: CAISVGLSGRDNEQFF. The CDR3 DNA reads TGTGCCATCAGTGTGGGTCTTAGCGGGAGGGACAATGAGCAGTTCTTC.

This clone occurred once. This CDR3 is CASSVSGLSQPQHF. The CDR3 bases are TGTGCCAGCAGTGTGTCGGGGTTATCTCAGCCCCAGCATTTT. This rearrangement joins TRBV2 to TRBJ1-5, with D unclear. The CDR3 sequence is 14 residues long. V was cut by 4 bases and J by 6 bases, with 13 bases left in between. CDR1 is SNHLY, CDR2 FYNNEI, per germline.

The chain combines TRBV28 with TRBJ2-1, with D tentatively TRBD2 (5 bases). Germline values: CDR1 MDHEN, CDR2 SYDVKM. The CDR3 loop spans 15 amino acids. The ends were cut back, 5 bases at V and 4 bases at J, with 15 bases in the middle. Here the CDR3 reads CASSAGPERYNEQFF. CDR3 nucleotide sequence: TGTGCCAGCAGTGCGGGTCCCGAAAGATACAATGAGCAGTTCTTC.

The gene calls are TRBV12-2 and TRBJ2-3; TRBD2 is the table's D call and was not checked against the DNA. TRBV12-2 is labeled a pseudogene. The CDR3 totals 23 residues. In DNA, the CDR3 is TGTGCAAGTCGCTTAGCTCCCTTCTCGGCTAGCGGGAGGGCCCGTTTTGGCACAGATACGCAGTATTTT. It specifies CASRLAPFSASGRARFGTDTQYF.

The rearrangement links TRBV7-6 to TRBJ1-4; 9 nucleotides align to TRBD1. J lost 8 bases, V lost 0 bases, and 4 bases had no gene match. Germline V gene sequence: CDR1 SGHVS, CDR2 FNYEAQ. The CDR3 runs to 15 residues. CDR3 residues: CASSLAGTGIEKLFF. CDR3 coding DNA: TGTGCCAGCAGCTTAGCGGGGACAGGGATCGAAAAACTGTTTTTT.

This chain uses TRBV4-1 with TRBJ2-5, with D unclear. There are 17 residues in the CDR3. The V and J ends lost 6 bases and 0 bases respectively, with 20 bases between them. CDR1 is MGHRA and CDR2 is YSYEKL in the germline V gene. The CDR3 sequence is CASSRIVAVIYQETQYF. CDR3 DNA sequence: TGCGCCAGCAGTCGGATAGTGGCGGTGATATACCAAGAGACCCAGTACTTC.

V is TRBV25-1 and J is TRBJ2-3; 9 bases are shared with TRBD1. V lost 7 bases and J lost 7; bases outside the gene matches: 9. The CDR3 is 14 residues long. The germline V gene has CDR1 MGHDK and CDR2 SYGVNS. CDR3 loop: CASTLGQGLNTQYF. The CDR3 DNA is TGTGCCAGCACATTGGGACAGGGATTGAATACGCAGTATTTT.

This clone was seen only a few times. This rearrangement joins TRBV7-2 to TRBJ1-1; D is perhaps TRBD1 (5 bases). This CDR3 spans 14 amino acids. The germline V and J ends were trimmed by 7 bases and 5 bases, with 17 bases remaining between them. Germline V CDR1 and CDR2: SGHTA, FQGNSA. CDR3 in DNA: TGTGCCAGCACGAGATCACGGGGGAGAACTGAAGCTTTCTTT. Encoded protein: CASTRSRGRTEAFF.

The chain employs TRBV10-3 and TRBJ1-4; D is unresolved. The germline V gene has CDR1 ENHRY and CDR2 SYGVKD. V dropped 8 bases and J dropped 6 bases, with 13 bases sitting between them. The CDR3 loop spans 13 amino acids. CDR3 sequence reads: CAIRSGRDEKLFF. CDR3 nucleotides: TGTGCCATCCGAAGCGGTCGGGATGAAAAACTGTTTTTT.

The CDR3 region is CAWSPGGTEAFF. The CDR3, as DNA: TGTGCCTGGAGTCCCGGGGGCACTGAAGCTTTCTTT. V is TRBV30 and J is TRBJ1-1; the D gene is possibly TRBD1 (5 bases). The CDR3 consists of 12 residues. Trimming cost V 2 bases and J 4 bases, with 8 bases left between them. Germline lookup yields CDR1 GTSNPN and CDR2 SVGIG (reference sequence).

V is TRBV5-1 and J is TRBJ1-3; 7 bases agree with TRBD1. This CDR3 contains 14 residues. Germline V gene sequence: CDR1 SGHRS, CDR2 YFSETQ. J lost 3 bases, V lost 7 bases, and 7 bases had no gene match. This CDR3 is CASAPGTDGNTIYF. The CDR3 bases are TGCGCCAGCGCCCCCGGGACAGATGGAAACACCATATATTTT.

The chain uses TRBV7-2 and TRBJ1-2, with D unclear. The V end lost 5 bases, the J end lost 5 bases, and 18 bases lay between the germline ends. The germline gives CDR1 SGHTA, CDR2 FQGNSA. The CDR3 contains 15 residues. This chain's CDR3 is CASSINGGPTYGYTF. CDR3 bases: TGTGCCAGCAGCATCAATGGAGGGCCCACTTATGGCTACACCTTC.

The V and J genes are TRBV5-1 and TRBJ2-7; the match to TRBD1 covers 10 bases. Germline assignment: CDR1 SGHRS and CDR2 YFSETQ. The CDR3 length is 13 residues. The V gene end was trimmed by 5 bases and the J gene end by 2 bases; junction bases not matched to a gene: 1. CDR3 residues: CASRDRGTYEQYF. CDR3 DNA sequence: TGCGCCAGCAGGGACAGGGGGACCTACGAGCAGTACTTC.

CDR3 amino acids: CASSLPGEVREQYF. In DNA, the CDR3 is TGTGCCAGCAGTTTGCCGGGGGAAGTCCGCGAGCAGTACTTC. This chain uses TRBV28 with TRBJ2-7, with a weak D call TRBD2 (6 bases). The V gene's germline CDR1 is MDHEN and CDR2 SYDVKM. The germline V and J ends were trimmed by 3 bases and 6 bases, with 15 bases remaining between them. The length of the CDR3 is 14 residues.

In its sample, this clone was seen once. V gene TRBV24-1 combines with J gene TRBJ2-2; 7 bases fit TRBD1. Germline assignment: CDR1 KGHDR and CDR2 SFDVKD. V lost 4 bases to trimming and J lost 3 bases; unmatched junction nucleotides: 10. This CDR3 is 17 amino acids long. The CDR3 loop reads CATSEAPIQGYTGELFF. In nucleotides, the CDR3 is TGTGCCACCAGTGAGGCCCCGATACAGGGGTACACCGGGGAGCTGTTTTTT.

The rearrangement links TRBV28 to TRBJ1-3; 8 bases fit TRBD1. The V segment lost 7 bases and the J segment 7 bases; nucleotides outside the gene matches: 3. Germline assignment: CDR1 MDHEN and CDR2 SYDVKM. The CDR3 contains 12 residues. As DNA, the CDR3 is TGTGCCAGCAAAGGACAGGGTAACACCATATATTTT. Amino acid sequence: CASKGQGNTIYF.

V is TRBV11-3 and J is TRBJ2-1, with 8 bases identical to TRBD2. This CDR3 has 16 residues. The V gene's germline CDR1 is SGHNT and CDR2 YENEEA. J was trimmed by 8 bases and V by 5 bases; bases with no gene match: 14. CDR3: CASSPTGTRPGDEQFF. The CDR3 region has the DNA TGTGCCAGCAGCCCAACCGGGACTAGGCCGGGCGATGAGCAGTTCTTC. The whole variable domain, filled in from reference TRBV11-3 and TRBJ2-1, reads EAGVVQSPRYKIIEKKQPVAFWCNPISGHNTLYWYLQNLGQGPELLIRYENEEAVDDSQLPKDRFSAERLKGVDSTLKIQPAELGDSAVYLCASSPTGTRPGDEQFFGPGTRLTVL.

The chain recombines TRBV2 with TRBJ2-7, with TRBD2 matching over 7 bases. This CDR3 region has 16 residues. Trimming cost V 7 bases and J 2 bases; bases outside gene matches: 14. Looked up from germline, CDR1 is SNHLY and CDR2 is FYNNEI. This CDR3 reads CASTSGPSGLTYEQYF. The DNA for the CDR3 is TGTGCCAGCACGAGTGGCCCTAGCGGCCTAACCTACGAGCAGTACTTC.

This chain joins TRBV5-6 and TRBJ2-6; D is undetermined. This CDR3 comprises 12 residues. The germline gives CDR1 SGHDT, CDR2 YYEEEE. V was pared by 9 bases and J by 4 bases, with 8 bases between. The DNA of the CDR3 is TGTGCCACCCGAGTCGGGGCCAACGTCCTGACTTTC. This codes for CATRVGANVLTF.

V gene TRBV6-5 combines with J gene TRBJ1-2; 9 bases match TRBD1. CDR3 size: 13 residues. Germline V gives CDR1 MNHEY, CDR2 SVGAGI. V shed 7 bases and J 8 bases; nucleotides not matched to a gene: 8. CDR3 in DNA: TGTGCCAGCACCCCAAACAGGGGGCAAGGCTACACCTTC. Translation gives CASTPNRGQGYTF.

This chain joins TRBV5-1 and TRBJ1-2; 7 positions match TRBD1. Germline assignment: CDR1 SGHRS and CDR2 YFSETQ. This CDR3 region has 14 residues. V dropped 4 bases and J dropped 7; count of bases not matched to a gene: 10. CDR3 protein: CASSLRQGGFGYTF. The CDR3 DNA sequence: TGCGCCAGCAGCCTCAGACAGGGAGGTTTTGGCTACACCTTC.

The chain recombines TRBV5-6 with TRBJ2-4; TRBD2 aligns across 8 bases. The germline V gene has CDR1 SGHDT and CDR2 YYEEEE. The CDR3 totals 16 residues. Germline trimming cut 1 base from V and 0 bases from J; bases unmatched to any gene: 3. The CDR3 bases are TGTGCCAGCAGCTTGATACGGGAGGGAGCCAAAAACATTCAGTACTTC. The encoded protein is CASSLIREGAKNIQYF.

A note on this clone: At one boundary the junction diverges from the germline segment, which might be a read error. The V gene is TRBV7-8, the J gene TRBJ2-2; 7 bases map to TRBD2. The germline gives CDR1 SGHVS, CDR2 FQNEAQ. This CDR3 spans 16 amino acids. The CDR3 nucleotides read TGTGCCAGCACGGCGGGAGAGGCCCCGAAGACCGGGGAGCTGTTTTTT. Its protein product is CASTAGEAPKTGELFF.

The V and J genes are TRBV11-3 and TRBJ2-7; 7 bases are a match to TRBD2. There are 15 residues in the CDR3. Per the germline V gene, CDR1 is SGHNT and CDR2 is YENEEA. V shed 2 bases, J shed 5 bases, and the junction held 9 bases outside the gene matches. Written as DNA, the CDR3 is TGTGCCAGCAGCTTACGGAGTCAGAGCGGGAACGAGCAGTACTTC. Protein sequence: CASSLRSQSGNEQYF. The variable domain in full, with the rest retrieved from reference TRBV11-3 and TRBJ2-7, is EAGVVQSPRYKIIEKKQPVAFWCNPISGHNTLYWYLQNLGQGPELLIRYENEEAVDDSQLPKDRFSAERLKGVDSTLKIQPAELGDSAVYLCASSLRSQSGNEQYFGPGTRLTVT.

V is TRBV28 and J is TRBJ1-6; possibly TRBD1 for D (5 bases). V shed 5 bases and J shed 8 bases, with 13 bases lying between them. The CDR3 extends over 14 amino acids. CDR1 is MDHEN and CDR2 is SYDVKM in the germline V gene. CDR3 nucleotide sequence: TGTGCCAGCAGTCCAGGGCCGGGGGATTCACCCCTCCACTTT. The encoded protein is CASSPGPGDSPLHF.